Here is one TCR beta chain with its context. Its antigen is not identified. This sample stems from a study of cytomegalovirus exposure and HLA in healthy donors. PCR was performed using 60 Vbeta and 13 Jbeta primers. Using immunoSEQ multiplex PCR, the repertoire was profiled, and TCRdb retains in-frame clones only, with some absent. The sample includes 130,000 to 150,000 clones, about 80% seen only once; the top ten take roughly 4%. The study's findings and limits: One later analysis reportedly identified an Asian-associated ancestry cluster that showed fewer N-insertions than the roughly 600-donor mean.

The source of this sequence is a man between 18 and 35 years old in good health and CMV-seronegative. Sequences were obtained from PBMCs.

This CDR3 reads CASSYGTRGELFF. The CDR3 DNA follows: TGTGCCAGCAGTTACGGCACCCGCGGGGAGCTGTTTTTT. The rearrangement links TRBV6-5 to TRBJ2-2; no clear D gene. The CDR3 is made up of 13 amino acids. Germline CDR1 is MNHEY and CDR2 is SVGAGI. V was pared by 2 bases and J by 7 bases, with 8 bases between.